The rows below give T cell receptor beta chains drawn from one sample of a study of identifying expanded T cells in peripheral blood. Produced via immunoSEQ multiplex PCR; TCRdb's table is partial and in-frame only. This sample yields tens of thousands of clones, of which roughly 84% are seen a single time; around 20% belongs to the top ten. What was sequenced was blood. All receptors come from a person between 18 and 75 years old in good health. The CDR3 runs from the conserved cysteine through the conserved F or W. The D gene is left open where the match is weak. A row's size may be missing; if present it is once, few, many or a size class.

J | size | V | D | DNA | CDR3
TRBJ2-3 | NA | TRBV9 | NA | TGTGCCAGCAGCGTAGGCAGGAGCACAGATACGCAGTATTTT | CASSVGRSTDTQYF
TRBJ2-1 | few | TRBV7-8 | NA | TGTGCCAGCAGCTCAAGTAGGCTAGTGGGGCTTAATGAGCAGTTCTTC | CASSSSRLVGLNEQFF
TRBJ2-7 | NA | TRBV7-9 | TRBD1 | TGTGCCAGCAGCATGGGACAGGGGGCGATACAGGCCCACGAGCAGTACTTC | CASSMGQGAIQAHEQYF
TRBJ2-7 | NA | TRBV10-1 | TRBD2 | TGCGCCGTACCGGGACTAGTTTACGAGCAGTACTTC | CAVPGLVYEQYF
TRBJ2-3 | NA | TRBV15 | TRBD2 | TGTGCCACCAGCTTAGGACTAGCGGTCGCAGATACGCAGTATTTT | CATSLGLAVADTQYF
TRBJ1-3 | NA | TRBV4-3 | TRBD1 | TGCGCCAGCAGCCAAAACAGGGGTGGAAACACCATATATTTT | CASSQNRGGNTIYF
TRBJ1-2 | NA | TRBV28 | TRBD1 | TGTGCCAGCAGGGGGACAGAGATCCTTGGCTACACCTTC | CASRGTEILGYTF
TRBJ2-7 | NA | TRBV7-2 | NA | TGTGCCAGCAGCTTAAATCGGGGGTTCTCCTACGAGCAGTACTTC | CASSLNRGFSYEQYF
TRBJ2-3 | NA | TRBV7-9 | NA | TGTGCCAGCAGCTTACTAGCGCATACTAGCACAGATACGCAGTATTTT | CASSLLAHTSTDTQYF
TRBJ2-1 | once | TRBV7-2 | TRBD2 | TGTGCCAGCAGCCCTCTAGCGGGAGGTTCGGGTGAGCAGTTCTTC | CASSPLAGGSGEQFF
TRBJ1-1 | NA | TRBV27 | NA | TGTGCCAGCAGTTCTTCACGGAACACTGAAGCTTTCTTT | CASSSSRNTEAFF
TRBJ2-2 | NA | TRBV11-3 | NA | TGTGCCAGCAGCGGCTCCGGGGAGCTGTTTTTT | CASSGSGELFF
TRBJ1-5 | once | TRBV6-1 | NA | TGTGCCAGCAGTGATCATGAGCCCCAGCATTTT | CASSDHEPQHF
TRBJ2-7 | NA | TRBV28 | NA | TGTGCCAGCCAGACGGGAGACGGCGGGACGGAAGGAGACGAGCAGTACTTC | CASQTGDGGTEGDEQYF
TRBJ1-5 | NA | TRBV7-4 | NA | TGTGCCAGCAGCTTAGCGTCTACAGCTCAGCCCCAGCATTTT | CASSLASTAQPQHF
TRBJ2-7 | NA | TRBV19 | TRBD1 | TGTGCCAGTAGTATAGGGGACAGCTCCTACGAGCAGTACTTC | CASSIGDSSYEQYF
TRBJ1-2 | NA | TRBV28 | NA | TGTGCCAGCAGTTCTGGTAAAAGCTATGGCTACACCTTC | CASSSGKSYGYTF
TRBJ2-7 | NA | TRBV7-9 | NA | TGTGCCAGCAGCTTAAGGGGCGGGCTAGGAGGCGAGCAGTACTTC | CASSLRGGLGGEQYF
TRBJ2-2 | NA | TRBV14 | NA | TGTGCCAGCAGCCCCTCAAGGCAGCTGGGATACACCGGGGAGCTGTTTTTT | CASSPSRQLGYTGELFF
TRBJ2-1 | few | TRBV7-7 | NA | TGTGCTAGCAGCTACTACCCTGGGGATGAGCAGTTCTTC | CASSYYPGDEQFF
TRBJ2-2 | NA | TRBV6-5 | TRBD1 | TGTGCCAGCAGTTACTCCACGACAGGGTACGGGGAGCTGTTTTTT | CASSYSTTGYGELFF
TRBJ2-1 | NA | TRBV7-7 | TRBD2 | TGTGCTAGCAGCGAGACTAGCGGGACCAATGAGCAGTTCTTC | CASSETSGTNEQFF
TRBJ2-5 | NA | TRBV7-3 | NA | TGTGCCAGCAGCTTAACGTCGGCAGGTCAAGAGAGGTACTTC | CASSLTSAGQERYF
TRBJ2-3 | NA | TRBV28 | TRBD2 | TGTGCCAGCAGTTTCTTCTCAGCGGGAGGGACAGATACCCAGTATTTT | CASSFFSAGGTDTQYF
TRBJ2-1 | NA | TRBV6-4 | TRBD1 | TGTGCCAGCAGTGACTCGGCAGGGGGTTTCCCCTACAATGAGCAGTTCTTC | CASSDSAGGFPYNEQFF
TRBJ1-2 | once | TRBV10-3 | TRBD1 | TGTGCCATCAGTTCGGGACAGGGGGGTCTCTTATCCGCCTATGGCTACACCTTC | CAISSGQGGLLSAYGYTF
TRBJ2-5 | NA | TRBV28 | NA | TGTGCCAGCAGTTTCGACACCCTCCAAGAGACCCAGTACTTC | CASSFDTLQETQYF
TRBJ1-3 | NA | TRBV19 | NA | TGTGCCAGTAGTCGCCGGGACCCCTCTGGAAACACCATATATTTT | CASSRRDPSGNTIYF
TRBJ2-3 | NA | TRBV5-1 | NA | TGCGCCAGCAGCCACAGCTCTAGCACAGATACGCAGTATTTT | CASSHSSSTDTQYF
TRBJ1-2 | NA | TRBV28 | NA | TGTGCCAGCAGTTTGCCTAAGGGGGGCTACACCTTC | CASSLPKGGYTF
TRBJ2-7 | once | TRBV7-8 | NA | TGTGCCAGCAGCCGGGACTACGAGCAGTACTTC | CASSRDYEQYF
TRBJ2-3 | NA | TRBV29-1 | TRBD2 | TGTAGCGTTGAGTCGACTAGCGGTCCGGAAGATACGCAGTATTTT | CSVESTSGPEDTQYF
TRBJ1-5 | NA | TRBV18 | NA | TGTGCCAGCTCACCAAGTGGGGGCGCAGACCAGCCCCAGCATTTT | CASSPSGGADQPQHF
TRBJ2-1 | NA | TRBV4-2 | TRBD2 | TGTGCCAGCAGCCAAGATCTAGCGGGTATCTACAATGAGCAGTTCTTC | CASSQDLAGIYNEQFF
TRBJ2-7 | few | TRBV7-9 | TRBD2 | TGTGCCAGCAGCTTAGTACGGCTCGCGGGAGTCTCCTACGAGCAGTACTTC | CASSLVRLAGVSYEQYF
TRBJ2-5 | NA | TRBV7-7 | NA | TGTGCTAGCAGCCGGGCTTCTCGGGGAGAGACCCAGTACTTC | CASSRASRGETQYF
TRBJ2-7 | NA | TRBV29-1 | NA | TGCAGCGTTGAAGCAACCGGGGGCTCGGAGCAGTACTTC | CSVEATGGSEQYF
TRBJ1-1 | NA | TRBV27 | NA | TGTGCCAGCAGTTTATCGTTCCGGACTGAAGCTTTCTTT | CASSLSFRTEAFF
TRBJ2-2 | NA | TRBV30 | TRBD1 | TGTGCCTGGAGAGAAGACAGGGTTGGTTTAAACACCGGGGAGCTGTTTTTT | CAWREDRVGLNTGELFF
TRBJ2-3 | NA | TRBV28 | TRBD2 | TGTGCCAGCAGATCAGGGTGGCTAGCGGGAGGGCCCGGAATCCAGAGCACAGATACGCAGTATTTT | CASRSGWLAGGPGIQSTDTQYF
TRBJ1-1 | NA | TRBV5-8 | NA | TGTGCCAGCAGCTGGGGACGGAACACTGAAGCTTTCTTT | CASSWGRNTEAFF